This TCR gamma chain emerged from a study of gamma-delta T cells after stem cell transplantation. Germline V gene lookup returns CDR1 EGSNGY and CDR2 YDSYNSKV. V lost 0 bases and J lost 2; bases outside the gene matches: 4. This CDR3 is built from 14 residues. This clone counts as large (0.1 to 1%). TCRdb fed the RT-PCR reads into CATT to redo clone calling. The table shows about 400 gamma-chain clones, with more than 15% occurring only once. The TCR originated in a human donor. It is not recorded whose cells these are; they may come from a transplant donor. The chain couples TRGV2 to TRGJ1 or TRGJ2. Sequencing was carried out using gamma-delta T cells. Here the CDR3 reads CATWDGLYYYKKLF. CDR3 sequence (DNA): TGTGCCACCTGGGACGGGCTGTATTATTATAAGAAACTCTTT.